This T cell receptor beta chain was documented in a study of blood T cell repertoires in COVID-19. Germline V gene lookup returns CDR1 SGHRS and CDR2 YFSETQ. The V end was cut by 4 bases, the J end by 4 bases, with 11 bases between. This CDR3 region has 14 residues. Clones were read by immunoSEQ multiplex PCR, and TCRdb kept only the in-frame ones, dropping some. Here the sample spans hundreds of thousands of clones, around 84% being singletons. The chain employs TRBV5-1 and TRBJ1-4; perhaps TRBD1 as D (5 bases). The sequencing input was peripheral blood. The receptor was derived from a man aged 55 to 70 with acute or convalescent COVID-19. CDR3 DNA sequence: TGCGCCAGCAGCCTGGGGCCAATTAATGAAAAACTGTTTTTT. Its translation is CASSLGPINEKLFF.